This T cell receptor beta chain was recovered during a study of shared clonotypes between healthy human individuals (dated by TCRdb to 2020 to 2022). Some background on the complete study: The cohort included a few men and two women between 18 and 49 years of age. Per donor, three plates each were used for CD4 naive and CD4 memory, two for CD8 naive, and one for CD8 memory. To estimate repertoire size and how much clonotypes are shared between individuals, the study performed deep sequencing of blood TCR repertoires from 4 to 6 healthy adults. To increase sequencing depth and limit assay-specific biases, TCR repertoire library preparation and sequencing were carried out by different laboratories using diverse techniques. Per donor, leukapheresis produced somewhere between about 0.94 and 10 billion PBMCs. What the work shows at the level of the full study, not this receptor alone: Rarefaction of sorted-subset datasets indicated incomplete sequencing despite the large sequencing depth. Larger estimated clonotype richness was generally found for naive subsets than for memory subsets. Pairwise subsampling led to the expectation that sequencing depth would affect the degree of clonotype sharing among donors. Because the study included a small number of donors, the genetic and exposure-history diversity represented was limited. Only blood was sampled, and tissue TCR repertoires likely differ from those in blood. Compared with non-shared clonotypes, clonotypes shared by all four sorted-subset donors had higher generation probabilities. Across several donors, roughly 5.1% of naive CD4, roughly 3.4% of naive CD8, around 2.5% of memory CD4, and 0.4% of memory CD8 clonotypes were shared.

Remarks on this clone: Its antigen is not yet known. Nothing much larger sits one base from this clone, and base qualities are not available.

Sequences SNHLY (CDR1) and FYNNEI (CDR2) are obtained from the germline V gene. Trimming costs V 6 bases and J 1 base, and their ends lie 10 bases apart. The CDR3 holds 14 amino acids from the cysteine to the phenylalanine. The retained sequence is limited to the CDR3, 42 bases, with the frame set at the first base. The donors were healthy, HIV-negative adults who had no recently reported acute infections or vaccinations. Only Caucasian adults living in Nashville, Tennessee, USA were represented among the donors. CD4+ T cells were enriched by magnetic negative selection, after which naive cells were positively selected on CD45RA and the negative fraction was taken as the memory subset. Blood was obtained by leukapheresis, after which PBMCs were separated by Ficoll-Histopaque density gradient centrifugation and cryopreserved in liquid nitrogen vapor phase. Analytical flow cytometry was used to check the purity and quantity of every magnetically sorted T cell population. From each sorted fraction, genomic DNA was isolated and quantified by UV absorbance on a Nanodrop 2000c.

Using the deep immunoSEQ assay, TCR CDR3 regions were amplified from genomic DNA by multiplex PCR. Genomic DNA extracted from each cell subset was distributed evenly over all wells of several immunoSEQ 96-well plates, and each plate served as one replicate. For sorted subsets, about 220 ng of genomic DNA, equivalent to 25,000 to 30,000 T cell genomes, went into each replicate PCR. Purified libraries were measured with a Qubit 3.0 fluorometer, size-checked on a Bioanalyzer 2100, and measured again with the KAPA Library Quantification kit. Each immunoSEQ 96-well plate was sequenced on its own single-read 150-cycle Illumina NextSeq 550 flow cell. Processing in the source paper ran as follows. Because the immunoSEQ output held only junctional sequences and lacked quality scores, the filtering could not match the filtering applied to full-length reads. Sequences were annotated with PyIR, a Python wrapper for IgBLAST v1.9, and V/J genes and CDR3 were assigned using IMGT germline references. Reads were removed for weak V/J assignments (E-value above 1e-6), missing CDR3, stop codons, out-of-frame junctions, or ambiguous translated residues. V3J clonotypes were defined as sequences sharing the same inferred V gene, J gene, and CDR3 amino acid sequence. To compute the percentage overlap between repertoires, the number of shared unique clonotypes was divided by the size of the smaller repertoire. Richness of each repertoire was evaluated using RTK rarefaction, the Chao1 estimator, and Recon v2.1 estimates of unobserved clonotypes. Generation probabilities were computed with OLGA for all TCRbeta clonotypes obtained by the gDNA method from four donors. TCRdb carries this immuneACCESS record with in-frame sequences only. Its versions omit some clonotypes, under half of them owing to an unresolved V gene in the studies checked, with the rest unexplained. V and J calls and clone size are copied from that table; D and trimming were computed from the DNA. The sample data list 600,000 to 750,000 clones, and approximately 72% of these were observed just once. The ten most abundant clones make up approximately 1.8% of the sample.

The receptor comes from a woman between 25 and 40 years old in good health. Sequences were obtained from memory CD4+ T cells sorted from blood. The cell subset or site label of this sample denotes: CD45RA-negative fraction. The rearrangement joined TRBV2 to TRBJ1-5, with the D gene call left open. The DNA sequence reads TGTGCCAGCAGGTGGGGAGGGAGCAATCAGCCCCAGCATTTT. The encoded protein is CASRWGGSNQPQHF.